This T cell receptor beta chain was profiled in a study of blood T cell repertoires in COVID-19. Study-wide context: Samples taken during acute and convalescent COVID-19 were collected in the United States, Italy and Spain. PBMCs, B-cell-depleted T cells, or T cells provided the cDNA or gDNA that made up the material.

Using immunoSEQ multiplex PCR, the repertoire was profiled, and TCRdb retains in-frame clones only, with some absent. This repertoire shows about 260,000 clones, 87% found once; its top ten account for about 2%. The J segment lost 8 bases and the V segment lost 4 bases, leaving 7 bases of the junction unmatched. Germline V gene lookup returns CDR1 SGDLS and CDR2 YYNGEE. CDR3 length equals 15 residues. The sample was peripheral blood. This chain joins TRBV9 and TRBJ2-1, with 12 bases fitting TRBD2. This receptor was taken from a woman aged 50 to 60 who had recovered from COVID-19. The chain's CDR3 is CASSKRTSGNDEQFF. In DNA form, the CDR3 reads TGTGCCAGCAGCAAGCGGACTAGCGGGAACGATGAGCAGTTCTTC.